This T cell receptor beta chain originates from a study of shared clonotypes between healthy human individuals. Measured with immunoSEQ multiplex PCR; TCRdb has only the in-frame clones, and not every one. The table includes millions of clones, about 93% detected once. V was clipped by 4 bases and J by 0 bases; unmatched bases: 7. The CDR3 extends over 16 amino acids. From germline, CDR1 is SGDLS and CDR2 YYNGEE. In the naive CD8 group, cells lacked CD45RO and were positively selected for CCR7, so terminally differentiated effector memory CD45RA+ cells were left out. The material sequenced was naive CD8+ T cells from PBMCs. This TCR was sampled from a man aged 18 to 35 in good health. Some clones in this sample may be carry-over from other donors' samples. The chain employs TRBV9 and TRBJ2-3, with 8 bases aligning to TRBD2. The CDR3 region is CASSSRSGISTDTQYF. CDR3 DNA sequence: TGTGCCAGCAGCTCACGTAGCGGGATTAGCACAGATACGCAGTATTTT.